Listed below are T cell receptor beta chains from one sample, sequenced in a study of T-cell memory formation after mild COVID-19. In TCRdb, the 5' RACE reads were re-called with MiXCR into one record per CDR3 protein. Among 300,000 to 350,000 distinct CDR3 sequences listed, 13% to 15% were seen once. Sequenced input: PBMCs or a T cell subset sorted from them (not recorded which). All receptors derive from a young man who had mild COVID-19 (a few samples of this study predate the infection). Cell type and time point are not known. Both conserved end residues are part of each CDR3. Each record gives: clone size, J gene, D gene, V gene, CDR3 protein, CDR3 DNA. A D gene is named only where the DNA matches it firmly. Size is stated for part of the rows, as once, few or many counts, or as a class when the clone is expanded.

clone size: .
J gene: TRBJ1-3
D gene: TRBD1
V gene: TRBV5-1
CDR3 protein: CASSLVGQVSGNTIYF
CDR3 DNA: TGCGCCAGCAGCTTGGTGGGACAGGTCTCTGGAAACACCATATATTTT

clone size: few
J gene: TRBJ2-5
D gene: .
V gene: TRBV20-1
CDR3 protein: CSAYPGRGALGETQYF
CDR3 DNA: TGCAGTGCTTACCCCGGACGGGGGGCCCTCGGAGAGACCCAGTACTTC

clone size: few
J gene: TRBJ2-1
D gene: .
V gene: TRBV7-2
CDR3 protein: CASSSGLTSSYNEQFF
CDR3 DNA: TGTGCCAGCAGCTCCGGTCTAACGAGCTCCTACAATGAGCAGTTCTTC

clone size: few
J gene: TRBJ1-1
D gene: .
V gene: TRBV18
CDR3 protein: CASSPIGDEAFF
CDR3 DNA: TGTGCCAGCTCACCCATCGGGGATGAAGCTTTCTTT

clone size: few
J gene: TRBJ1-2
D gene: .
V gene: TRBV4-2
CDR3 protein: CASSQEWGGQTNYGYTF
CDR3 DNA: TGTGCCAGCAGCCAAGAATGGGGAGGGCAGACCAACTATGGCTACACCTTC

clone size: .
J gene: TRBJ2-7
D gene: .
V gene: TRBV18
CDR3 protein: CASSPQGASGYEQYF
CDR3 DNA: TGTGCCAGCTCACCGCAAGGGGCCTCCGGGTACGAGCAGTACTTC

clone size: few
J gene: TRBJ2-7
D gene: .
V gene: TRBV2
CDR3 protein: CASSEQGLAYEQYF
CDR3 DNA: TGTGCCAGCAGTGAACAGGGTTTAGCCTACGAGCAGTACTTC

clone size: many
J gene: TRBJ2-1
D gene: TRBD2
V gene: TRBV9
CDR3 protein: CASSGSGGYNEQFF
CDR3 DNA: TGTGCCAGCAGTGGGAGCGGGGGATACAATGAGCAGTTCTTC

clone size: few
J gene: TRBJ2-1
D gene: .
V gene: TRBV20-1
CDR3 protein: CSARRALYNEQFF
CDR3 DNA: TGCAGTGCTAGGAGGGCCCTCTACAATGAGCAGTTCTTC

clone size: .
J gene: TRBJ2-5
D gene: .
V gene: TRBV9
CDR3 protein: CASSVAGDQPQYF
CDR3 DNA: TGTGCCAGCAGCGTAGCGGGGGACCAGCCCCAGTACTTC

clone size: .
J gene: TRBJ2-2
D gene: .
V gene: TRBV5-1
CDR3 protein: CASSPPTGELFF
CDR3 DNA: TGCGCCAGCAGCCCGCCCACCGGGGAGCTGTTTTTT

clone size: few
J gene: TRBJ1-2
D gene: .
V gene: TRBV2
CDR3 protein: CASSEGNLYGYTF
CDR3 DNA: TGTGCCAGCAGTGAAGGGAATCTCTATGGCTACACCTTC

clone size: few
J gene: TRBJ2-3
D gene: .
V gene: TRBV3-1
CDR3 protein: CASSQVRAPGGTQYF
CDR3 DNA: TGTGCCAGCAGCCAAGTCAGGGCCCCAGGAGGTACGCAGTATTTT

clone size: few
J gene: TRBJ2-7
D gene: TRBD1
V gene: TRBV27
CDR3 protein: CASSMGQGEYYEQYF
CDR3 DNA: TGTGCCAGCAGTATGGGACAGGGGGAATATTACGAGCAGTACTTC

clone size: few
J gene: TRBJ2-5
D gene: .
V gene: TRBV7-6
CDR3 protein: CASTSWSGETQYF
CDR3 DNA: TGTGCCAGCACTTCGTGGAGCGGAGAGACCCAGTACTTC

clone size: .
J gene: TRBJ2-5
D gene: TRBD1
V gene: TRBV4-3
CDR3 protein: CASSLNRGGETQYF
CDR3 DNA: TGCGCCAGCAGCCTTAACAGGGGCGGAGAGACCCAGTACTTC

clone size: few
J gene: TRBJ1-5
D gene: .
V gene: TRBV25-1
CDR3 protein: CASSQTDSNQPQHF
CDR3 DNA: TGTGCCAGCAGTCAGACGGATAGCAATCAGCCCCAGCATTTT

clone size: .
J gene: TRBJ1-4
D gene: .
V gene: TRBV7-9
CDR3 protein: CASSRQREKLFF
CDR3 DNA: TGTGCCAGCAGCAGACAGCGTGAAAAACTGTTTTTT

clone size: .
J gene: TRBJ1-6
D gene: .
V gene: TRBV4-1
CDR3 protein: CASSQGVLGSPLHF
CDR3 DNA: TGCGCCAGCAGCCAAGGGGTTTTGGGGTCACCCCTCCACTTT

clone size: few
J gene: TRBJ1-5
D gene: .
V gene: TRBV6-6
CDR3 protein: CASSYSVPGRQPQHF
CDR3 DNA: TGTGCCAGCAGTTACTCGGTCCCAGGGAGGCAGCCCCAGCATTTT

clone size: .
J gene: TRBJ2-2
D gene: .
V gene: TRBV12-5
CDR3 protein: CASGLRRSANTGELFF
CDR3 DNA: TGTGCTAGTGGTTTGAGACGGAGTGCGAACACCGGGGAGCTGTTTTTT

clone size: .
J gene: TRBJ2-3
D gene: .
V gene: TRBV2
CDR3 protein: CARGRRQGTDTQYF
CDR3 DNA: TGTGCCAGGGGGCGGCGACAGGGCACAGATACGCAGTATTTT

clone size: .
J gene: TRBJ2-7
D gene: .
V gene: TRBV12-3/TRBV12-4
CDR3 protein: CARSFGHPYEQYF
CDR3 DNA: TGTGCCAGAAGCTTCGGACACCCTTACGAGCAGTACTTC

clone size: .
J gene: TRBJ1-2
D gene: .
V gene: TRBV12-3/TRBV12-4
CDR3 protein: CASSLYTGYGTDGYTF
CDR3 DNA: TGTGCCAGCAGTTTGTATACGGGGTATGGTACCGACGGCTACACCTTC

clone size: .
J gene: TRBJ2-1
D gene: .
V gene: TRBV6-2/TRBV6-3
CDR3 protein: CASSYPSEQFF
CDR3 DNA: TGTGCCAGCAGTTACCCTAGTGAGCAGTTCTTC

clone size: .
J gene: TRBJ2-1
D gene: TRBD2
V gene: TRBV6-5
CDR3 protein: CASSWSSGTYNEQFF
CDR3 DNA: TGTGCCAGCAGTTGGTCTAGCGGAACCTACAATGAGCAGTTCTTC

clone size: .
J gene: TRBJ1-6
D gene: .
V gene: TRBV9
CDR3 protein: CASSVDHGFNSPLHF
CDR3 DNA: TGTGCCAGCAGCGTAGACCATGGATTTAATTCACCCCTCCACTTT

clone size: few
J gene: TRBJ2-1
D gene: .
V gene: TRBV30
CDR3 protein: CAWSYRRSSYNEQFF
CDR3 DNA: TGTGCCTGGAGTTACCGACGGAGCTCCTACAATGAGCAGTTCTTC

clone size: .
J gene: TRBJ2-4
D gene: .
V gene: TRBV3-1
CDR3 protein: CASSPSGVRENIQYF
CDR3 DNA: TGTGCCAGCAGCCCCTCGGGGGTCAGGGAAAACATTCAGTACTTC

clone size: .
J gene: TRBJ1-5
D gene: TRBD1
V gene: TRBV5-5
CDR3 protein: CASSVAGGANQPQHF
CDR3 DNA: TGTGCCAGCAGCGTAGCAGGGGGCGCGAATCAGCCCCAGCATTTT

clone size: few
J gene: TRBJ1-4
D gene: TRBD1
V gene: TRBV5-6
CDR3 protein: CASSPLTGVRKLFF
CDR3 DNA: TGTGCCAGCAGCCCCCTGACAGGGGTTCGGAAACTGTTTTTT

clone size: .
J gene: TRBJ1-6
D gene: .
V gene: TRBV6-5
CDR3 protein: CASGRVYSPLHF
CDR3 DNA: TGTGCCAGCGGGCGTGTATATTCACCCCTCCACTTT

clone size: .
J gene: TRBJ1-1
D gene: .
V gene: TRBV12-3/TRBV12-4
CDR3 protein: CASRSQPGLQTEAFF
CDR3 DNA: TGTGCCAGCAGGAGCCAACCAGGGTTGCAAACTGAAGCTTTCTTT

clone size: few
J gene: TRBJ2-2
D gene: .
V gene: TRBV7-2
CDR3 protein: CASSATWQRMLIGELFF
CDR3 DNA: TGTGCCAGCAGCGCTACCTGGCAGCGGATGTTGATAGGGGAGCTGTTTTTT

clone size: few
J gene: TRBJ2-2
D gene: .
V gene: TRBV12-3/TRBV12-4
CDR3 protein: CASRPGEGTGELFF
CDR3 DNA: TGTGCCAGCAGGCCAGGGGAGGGGACCGGGGAGCTGTTTTTT

clone size: .
J gene: TRBJ1-2
D gene: .
V gene: TRBV30
CDR3 protein: CACLAGTPYGYTF
CDR3 DNA: TGTGCCTGCCTGGCGGGGACCCCCTATGGCTACACCTTC

clone size: .
J gene: TRBJ2-3
D gene: .
V gene: TRBV9
CDR3 protein: CASSVRGRTDTQYF
CDR3 DNA: TGTGCCAGCAGCGTCCGGGGGCGCACAGATACGCAGTATTTT

clone size: .
J gene: TRBJ1-1
D gene: TRBD1
V gene: TRBV14
CDR3 protein: CASSRQGLGTEAFF
CDR3 DNA: TGTGCCAGCAGCCGACAGGGGTTGGGCACTGAAGCTTTCTTT

clone size: few
J gene: TRBJ2-5
D gene: .
V gene: TRBV7-2
CDR3 protein: CASSLDPRPRGARETQYF
CDR3 DNA: TGTGCCAGCAGCTTAGATCCGAGACCGAGGGGGGCCCGAGAGACCCAGTACTTC

clone size: .
J gene: TRBJ1-1
D gene: .
V gene: TRBV7-2
CDR3 protein: CASSLDWGLAEAFF
CDR3 DNA: TGTGCCAGCAGCTTAGATTGGGGGCTTGCTGAAGCTTTCTTT

clone size: .
J gene: TRBJ2-7
D gene: TRBD1
V gene: TRBV7-9
CDR3 protein: CASSGRQGTYEQYF
CDR3 DNA: TGTGCCAGCAGCGGCAGACAGGGGACCTACGAGCAGTACTTC

clone size: few
J gene: TRBJ2-7
D gene: .
V gene: TRBV3-1
CDR3 protein: CASSPLGSAYEQYF
CDR3 DNA: TGTGCCAGCAGCCCCCTCGGCTCCGCCTACGAGCAGTACTTC

clone size: once
J gene: TRBJ2-7
D gene: .
V gene: TRBV6-6
CDR3 protein: CASNEHSYEQYF
CDR3 DNA: TGTGCCAGCAACGAACACAGCTACGAGCAGTACTTC

clone size: .
J gene: TRBJ2-3
D gene: .
V gene: TRBV5-1
CDR3 protein: CASSTPGSNTQYF
CDR3 DNA: TGCGCCAGCAGCACCCCGGGGAGCAATACGCAGTATTTT

clone size: few
J gene: TRBJ2-5
D gene: .
V gene: TRBV20-1
CDR3 protein: CSARGLETQYF
CDR3 DNA: TGCAGTGCTAGAGGTTTGGAGACCCAGTACTTC

clone size: .
J gene: TRBJ2-5
D gene: .
V gene: TRBV4-1
CDR3 protein: CATGGQNQETQYF
CDR3 DNA: TGCGCCACGGGGGGACAGAATCAAGAGACCCAGTACTTC

clone size: .
J gene: TRBJ2-5
D gene: TRBD2
V gene: TRBV12-3/TRBV12-4
CDR3 protein: CASSLSSGGATETQYF
CDR3 DNA: TGTGCCAGCAGTTTATCTAGCGGGGGGGCGACGGAGACCCAGTACTTC

clone size: few
J gene: TRBJ1-5
D gene: .
V gene: TRBV19
CDR3 protein: CASSTDSNQPQHF
CDR3 DNA: TGTGCCAGTAGTACGGATAGCAATCAGCCCCAGCATTTT

clone size: few
J gene: TRBJ1-2
D gene: TRBD1
V gene: TRBV12-3/TRBV12-4
CDR3 protein: CASSSGDSFLGYTF
CDR3 DNA: TGTGCCAGCAGTTCTGGGGACAGTTTTTTAGGCTACACCTTC

clone size: few
J gene: TRBJ2-7
D gene: .
V gene: TRBV6-5
CDR3 protein: CASSYRGRYEQYF
CDR3 DNA: TGTGCCAGCAGTTACCGGGGTCGCTACGAGCAGTACTTC

clone size: many
J gene: TRBJ2-7
D gene: .
V gene: TRBV7-8
CDR3 protein: CASRPDRWGEQYF
CDR3 DNA: TGTGCCAGCAGACCCGACAGGTGGGGCGAGCAGTACTTC

clone size: .
J gene: TRBJ1-2
D gene: .
V gene: TRBV5-6
CDR3 protein: CASRQAREKYYGYTF
CDR3 DNA: TGTGCCAGCAGGCAAGCACGGGAGAAGTACTATGGCTACACCTTC

clone size: few
J gene: TRBJ2-5
D gene: .
V gene: TRBV29-1
CDR3 protein: CSVGTRLQETQYF
CDR3 DNA: TGCAGCGTTGGGACACGCCTCCAAGAGACCCAGTACTTC

clone size: .
J gene: TRBJ2-7
D gene: .
V gene: TRBV12-3/TRBV12-4
CDR3 protein: CASSLANTAQYF
CDR3 DNA: TGTGCCAGCAGTTTAGCAAATACTGCGCAGTACTTC

clone size: .
J gene: TRBJ1-1
D gene: .
V gene: TRBV7-2
CDR3 protein: CASSRIDRMNTEAFF
CDR3 DNA: TGTGCCAGCAGCCGAATCGACAGGATGAACACTGAAGCTTTCTTT

clone size: few
J gene: TRBJ2-2
D gene: .
V gene: TRBV6-2/TRBV6-3
CDR3 protein: CASSQSTGELFF
CDR3 DNA: TGTGCCAGCAGTCAGAGCACCGGGGAGCTGTTTTTT

clone size: few
J gene: TRBJ2-4
D gene: TRBD1
V gene: TRBV6-5
CDR3 protein: CASSTTGGDQNIQYF
CDR3 DNA: TGTGCCAGCAGTACGACAGGGGGAGACCAAAACATTCAGTACTTC